The T cell receptor (beta chain) described here comes from a study of T cells after yellow fever vaccination. As TCR cDNA was made by 5'RACE template switching, a universal primer site and UMIs were added. In TCRdb, the 5' RACE reads were re-called with MiXCR into one record per CDR3 protein. Here the sample spans about 240,000 distinct CDR3 sequences, 6.9% being singletons. This clonotype has just a few counts. V gave up 0 bases and J gave up 1 base, with 11 bases separating them. This CDR3 region has 16 residues. In germline, CDR1 is SGHNT, CDR2 YYREEE (reference sequence). The V call is TRBV5-4, the J call TRBJ2-4; D might be TRBD1 (5 bases). The specimen was CD4+ T cells sorted from PBMCs, collected 15 days after the yellow fever booster vaccination. This sequence originates from a man under 40 who received the YFV17D yellow fever vaccine. CDR3 DNA sequence: TGTGCCAGCAGCTTGGCTTCAAAGGGGGCCAAAAACATTCAGTACTTC. Encoded protein: CASSLASKGAKNIQYF.